In its sample, the clone carrying this TCR beta chain was seen a few times. Between the trimmed V and J ends, which lost 1 base and 6 bases, there was a span of 9 bases. The length of the CDR3 is 14 residues. Germline CDR1 reads KGHSH; CDR2 reads LQKENI. These data are taken from a study of blood T cell repertoires in COVID-19. For the study at large: Samples taken during acute and convalescent COVID-19 were collected in the United States, Italy and Spain. T cells, B-cell-depleted T cells, or PBMCs provided the cDNA or gDNA that served as material.

Sequencing was performed with immunoSEQ multiplex PCR; in TCRdb, only in-frame clones are kept and a portion is missing. The data hold more than 150,000 clones, with about four fifths observed a single time. The sequenced sample consisted of peripheral blood. The J gene is TRBJ2-2, the V gene TRBV18; perhaps TRBD1 as D (6 bases). The receptor comes from a man aged 60 to 69 with acute or convalescent COVID-19. Written as DNA, the CDR3 is TGTGCCAGCTCACCACAGGGGGTTTCCGGGGAGCTGTTTTTT. Its protein product is CASSPQGVSGELFF. Full variable domain (remainder filled in from reference TRBV18 and TRBJ2-2): NAGVMQNPRHLVRRRGQEARLRCSPMKGHSHVYWYRQLPEEGLKFMVYLQKENIIDESGMPKERFSAEFPKEGPSILRIQQVVRGDSAAYFCASSPQGVSGELFFGEGSRLTVL.